The present TCR beta chain was sequenced within a study of beta chain features in type 1 diabetes listed by TCRdb under 2018. Looking at the study overall: Patients and healthy donors did not differ in mean age, gender distribution, total cell number or subset yield. The study compared TCRB repertoires of sorted circulating CD4+ T cell subsets between recently diagnosed type 1 diabetes patients and matched healthy donors. Regulatory and stem cell-like memory subsets were isolated from only 8 patients and about eight healthy donors, whereas naive and central memory subsets came from all 30 or so donors. A total of around 110,000,000 sorted cells were examined across all samples, and RNA yield correlated strongly with the number of cells per subset. On the study overall, not on this receptor specifically: Because the HLA sub-analyses included only small numbers of individuals, any influence of HLA type on TCRB rearrangement was left unresolved. Naive, central memory and regulatory TCRB repertoires appeared to be more alike among patients than among healthy donors. At VDJ recombination sites, type 1 diabetes patients had fewer insertions and more deleted nucleotides, which implies abnormalities in thymic rearrangement. Because cDNA was sequenced instead of genomic DNA, highly expressing activated cells could be over-represented, though the groups showed no difference in activation or CD3 levels. Type 1 diabetes patients showed a moderate but significant shortening of TCRB CDR3 length in all four CD4+ subsets. Shorter templates might be favored by PCR, yet because patient and control samples were amplified and corrected together, any such skew would affect both groups equally.

V loses 5 bases at its end and J loses 1 base; junction bases beyond the gene matches: 4. From a lookup of the germline V gene (reference sequence), CDR1 and CDR2 are GTSNPN and SVGIG. The CDR3 runs 13 amino acids, cysteine and phenylalanine included. The retained sequence is limited to the CDR3, 39 bases, with the frame set at the first base. The entire amount of isolated RNA was reverse transcribed using the High Capacity cDNA Reverse Transcription Kit, so the sequenced TCRB transcripts were expressed ones. Deep immunoSEQ sequencing was performed on naive, central memory and regulatory T cell samples, with an average of about 3.6 million total reads per sample. Sorted cells were lysed in RLT buffer, and RNA was extracted using DNase-treated RNeasy Micro or Mini kits according to cell number. To prevent cross-contamination, each cell subset was processed individually, whereas patient and healthy donor samples were processed jointly. The immunoSEQ multiplex PCR was used to amplify TCRB sequences from cDNA, generating 87-bp fragments that spanned the CDR3 region. The amplicons were sequenced using the Illumina HiSeq platform. The authors' pipeline ran thus. PCR bias was computationally corrected using synthetic template baselines, reads within Hamming distance 2 were collapsed, and singletons that could not be merged were discarded. Reads were aligned against IMGT so that V, D and J genes, CDR3 length and insertions or deletions at six rearrangement sites could be assigned. Clonotype counts were normalized to sorted cell number within each subset before computing true diversity and Gini coefficients with the tcR R package. Repertoire sharing was quantified using the overlap coefficient calculated on TCRB nucleotide sequences. As a proxy for the pre-selection repertoire, out-of-frame TCRB sequences from naive cells were analyzed. Drawn from immuneACCESS, this table holds only the in-frame rearrangements with V and J called that TCRdb kept. Clones are partly lost; checked studies trace under half to an unresolved V gene and leave the rest unexplained. Clonal size and the V and J genes are those of that table, whereas D and trimming came from the DNA. This sample comprises around 500,000 clones, about 29% of them detected only once. 0.06% to 0.07% of the sample is held by the ten biggest clonotypes.

This clone was counted between two and nine times. Its antigen remains undetermined. No per-base quality is available; no much larger clone lies one base away. A single peripheral blood draw of 95 to 150 mL on average was collected from each donor into heparinised tubes. A BD FACSAria II was used to sort naive, central memory, regulatory and stem cell-like memory CD4+ T cells with a panel that included CD45RO, CCR7, CD25, CD127, CD95 and CD27. All sorted populations exceeded 98% purity. PBMCs were isolated right away by Lymphoprep density gradient centrifugation and were stained directly, without culture. To minimize batch effects, samples were stained and sorted in pairs, one healthy donor with one patient per experiment.

The clonotype comes from a young man in good health. The rearrangement joined TRBV30 to TRBJ2-7, with 8 central nucleotides matching TRBD1. Sequencing was performed on naive CD4+ T cells from blood. The cell subset or site label, as the study defines it: true naive CD4+ T cells. The sequence in DNA is TGTGCCTGGCTCACAGGGGGGTCCTACGAGCAGTACTTC. Translated, it gives CAWLTGGSYEQYF. Full variable domain (CDR3 extended with the reference TRBV30 and TRBJ2-7 proteins): SQTIHQWPATLVQPVGSPLSLECTVEGTSNPNLYWYRQAAGRGLQLLFYSVGIGQISSEVPQNLSASRPQDRQFILSSKKLLLSDSGFYLCAWLTGGSYEQYFGPGTRLTVT.